The 26 T cell receptor beta chains given below trace back to one sample, sequenced in a study of pediatric ulcerative colitis. During colonoscopy, one to two rectal pinch biopsies were collected. Data came from immunoSEQ multiplex PCR; TCRdb stores just in-frame clones and leaves some out. The sample lists approximately 40,000 clones; over 70% were seen once. Sequencing was carried out using gut tissue. The receptors were sampled from a boy aged 10-17 years with severe ulcerative colitis.

V gene TRBV18 combines with J gene TRBJ2-7; a weak D match, TRBD1 (5 bases). CDR3 length equals 14 residues. V lost 3 bases and J 9 bases, leaving 18 bases between the germline ends. The germline gives CDR1 KGHSH, CDR2 LQKENI. The CDR3 is CASSPGQAVDRQYF. CDR3 DNA: TGTGCCAGCTCACCTGGACAAGCCGTCGATCGGCAGTACTTC. The variable domain in full, with the rest retrieved from reference TRBV18 and TRBJ2-7, is NAGVMQNPRHLVRRRGQEARLRCSPMKGHSHVYWYRQLPEEGLKFMVYLQKENIIDESGMPKERFSAEFPKEGPSILRIQQVVRGDSAAYFCASSPGQAVDRQYFGPGTRLTVT.

The chain carries TRBV9 and TRBJ1-2; no definite D call. The CDR3 has 15 amino acids. V gave up 0 bases and J gave up 3 bases, with 12 bases separating them. The germline CDR1 and CDR2 sequences are SGDLS and YYNGEE. The CDR3 bases are TGTGCCAGCAGCGTAGGATCAAACGACCACTATGGCTACACCTTC. Protein: CASSVGSNDHYGYTF.

A word on this clone: Since the CDR3 does not end with the conserved phenylalanine or tryptophan, this likely comes from a read error. The CDR3 spells CSVLTWGDYNSPLHL. In nucleotides, the CDR3 is TGCAGCGTTTTGACGTGGGGAGACTATAATTCACCCCTCCACCTT. The rearrangement links TRBV29-1 to TRBJ1-6; D is unresolved. The CDR3 covers 15 residues. V was clipped by 5 bases and J by 3 bases, with 14 bases between them. Germline CDR1 reads SQVTM; CDR2 reads ANQGSEA.

The chain carries TRBV18 and TRBJ2-1, with 12 bases lining up with TRBD2. The junction had 4 bases not matched to a gene; V was cut back by 0 bases and J by 10 bases. Germline CDR1 and CDR2: KGHSH and LQKENI. This CDR3 has 15 residues. Here the CDR3 DNA reads TGTGCCAGCTCACCACCAACTAGCGGGGGGAAGGAGCAGTTCTTC. Translating gives CASSPPTSGGKEQFF.

The V gene is TRBV7-9, the J gene TRBJ1-6, with D perhaps matching TRBD1 (5 bases). The germline V and J ends were trimmed by 5 bases and 6 bases, with 8 bases remaining between them. Germline V gene data show CDR1 as SEHNR and CDR2 as FQNEAQ (reference sequence). The CDR3 consists of 13 residues. In DNA form, the CDR3 reads TGTGCCAGCAGCGAAGACAGTAATTCACCCCTCCACTTT. Translated, it gives CASSEDSNSPLHF.

This clone was counted a single time. The rearrangement joins TRBV19 to TRBJ1-6; 7 positions agree with TRBD1. The CDR3 length is 14 residues. V was pared by 6 bases and J by 8 bases, with 7 bases of the junction left unmatched. CDR1 is LNHDA and CDR2 is SQIVND in the germline V gene (reference sequence). The CDR3 nucleotides are TGTGCCAGTAGCCCCGGGACAGCCTATTCACCCCTCCACTTT. This codes for CASSPGTAYSPLHF. Full variable domain (missing parts from reference TRBV19 and TRBJ1-6): DGGITQSPKYLFRKEGQNVTLSCEQNLNHDAMYWYRQDPGQGLRLIYYSQIVNDFQKGDIAEGYSVSREKKESFPLTVTSAQKNPTAFYLCASSPGTAYSPLHFGNGTRLTVT.

The chain employs TRBV28 and TRBJ2-7, with unresolved D. Deletions cut 5 bases from V and 0 bases from J, with 14 bases between. Germline loops: CDR1 MDHEN, CDR2 SYDVKM. The CDR3 contains 15 residues. The CDR3 DNA follows: TGTGCCAGCAGTCCAAGGGTACTCACCTCCTACGAGCAGTACTTC. Amino acid sequence: CASSPRVLTSYEQYF.

The chain carries TRBV5-1 and TRBJ2-5, with TRBD2 identical over 14 bases. The CDR3 length is 18 residues. Germline lookup yields CDR1 SGHRS and CDR2 YFSETQ. V was clipped by 1 base and J by 3 bases; unmatched bases: 8. The CDR3 here is CASSLSPLGLAGEETQYF. The CDR3 bases are TGCGCCAGCAGCTTGTCCCCTTTGGGACTAGCGGGGGAAGAGACCCAGTACTTC.

This chain links TRBV9 with TRBJ2-7; possibly TRBD1 for D (5 bases). This CDR3 is 15 amino acids long. The V gene's germline CDR1 is SGDLS and CDR2 YYNGEE. The ends were cut back, 0 bases at V and 2 bases at J, with 12 bases in the middle. Here the CDR3 DNA reads TGTGCCAGCAGCGTAGAAGACAGAGCTCCCTACGAGCAGTACTTC. Protein: CASSVEDRAPYEQYF. Looking up the rest from reference TRBV9 and TRBJ2-7 gives the full variable domain: DSGVTQTPKHLITATGQRVTLRCSPRSGDLSVYWYQQSLDQGLQFLIQYYNGEERAKGNILERFSAQQFPDLHSELNLSSLELGDSALYFCASSVEDRAPYEQYFGPGTRLTVT.

The chain uses TRBV18 and TRBJ1-4; D unclear. V gave up 3 bases and J gave up 0 bases, with 5 bases separating them. The germline CDR1 and CDR2 sequences are KGHSH and LQKENI. This CDR3 spans 14 amino acids. The CDR3 DNA follows: TGTGCCAGCTCACCGGGCACAACTAATGAAAAACTGTTTTTT. It translates to CASSPGTTNEKLFF.

The chain joins TRBV10-3 to TRBJ2-7, with D tentatively TRBD1 (5 bases). Looked up from germline, CDR1 is ENHRY and CDR2 is SYGVKD. The CDR3 totals 11 residues. The ends were cut back, 5 bases at V and 5 bases at J, with 7 bases in the middle. In DNA, the CDR3 is TGTGCCATCAGTATCAGGGACGAGCAGTACTTC. This sequence encodes CAISIRDEQYF.

In its sample, this clone was seen once. The V and J genes are TRBV6-6 and TRBJ1-2; 9 nucleotides align to TRBD1. CDR1 is MNHNY, CDR2 SVGAGI, per germline (reference sequence). The V segment lost 2 bases and the J segment 8 bases; nucleotides outside the gene matches: 6. The CDR3 has 14 amino acids. The CDR3 here is CASSYTQGAGGYTF. CDR3 DNA: TGTGCCAGCAGTTACACACAGGGGGCTGGGGGCTACACCTTC.

The chain's CDR3 is CASSASSGPPGGTQYF. The CDR3 DNA follows: TGTGCCAGCAGCGCAAGTAGTGGACCACCAGGGGGTACGCAGTATTTT. This chain connects TRBV9 to TRBJ2-3, with 7 bases lining up with TRBD1. Germline loops: CDR1 SGDLS, CDR2 YYNGEE. The CDR3 contains 16 residues. Unmatched junction bases numbered 15, after V lost 3 bases and J lost 8 bases.

CDR3 protein: CASSLQEYTDTQYF. The CDR3 DNA sequence: TGTGCCAGCAGTCTACAGGAATACACAGATACGCAGTATTTT. This chain connects TRBV25-1 to TRBJ2-3; TRBD1 might be the D (5 bases). Per germline, CDR1 MGHDK and CDR2 SYGVNS. V was cut by 5 bases and J by 2 bases, with 11 bases left in between. This CDR3 is built from 14 residues.

The chain uses TRBV5-1 and TRBJ1-5, with D possibly being TRBD1 (6 bases). From germline, CDR1 is SGHRS and CDR2 YFSETQ. Between the trimmed V and J ends, which lost 1 base and 4 bases, there was a span of 9 bases. CDR3 length equals 14 residues. The CDR3 reads CASSLLGGNQPQHF. In nucleotides, the CDR3 is TGCGCCAGCAGCTTGTTAGGGGGGAATCAGCCCCAGCATTTT.

The J gene is TRBJ1-1, the V gene TRBV5-1, with D maybe TRBD1 (5 bases). CDR1 is SGHRS, CDR2 YFSETQ, per germline. This CDR3 comprises 14 residues. V gave up 4 bases and J gave up 4 bases, with 14 bases separating them. CDR3 nucleotides: TGCGCCAGCAGCACCGGGCCAGGGAGCACTGAAGCTTTCTTT. Its translation: CASSTGPGSTEAFF.

The sample holds a few counts of this clone. This sequence joins TRBV5-6 and TRBJ1-2; D may be TRBD1 (5 bases). V was pared by 7 bases and J by 2 bases, with 15 bases between. The germline V gene has CDR1 SGHDT and CDR2 YYEEEE. The CDR3 is made up of 14 amino acids. The CDR3 DNA sequence: TGTGCCAGCGACGTGTCGGGGGGGAACTATGGCTACACCTTC. Translation: CASDVSGGNYGYTF. Using reference TRBV5-6 and TRBJ1-2 for the parts outside the CDR3, the full variable domain is DAGVTQSPTHLIKTRGQQVTLRCSPKSGHDTVSWYQQALGQGPQFIFQYYEEEERQRGNFPDRFSGHQFPNYSSELNVNALLLGDSALYLCASDVSGGNYGYTFGSGTRLTVV.

The chain couples TRBV6-4 to TRBJ2-2; tentatively, D is TRBD1 (5 bases). Trimming removed 5 bases at V and 5 bases at J, with 6 bases between. The CDR3 is 12 amino acids. CDR1 and CDR2 from the germline V gene are MRHNA and SNTAGT. CDR3 in DNA: TGTGCCAGCAGTAGGGGTACCGGGGAGCTGTTTTTT. This codes for CASSRGTGELFF.

The chain links TRBV6-5 to TRBJ1-2; D unresolved. CDR3 length: 13 residues. V was clipped by 4 bases and J by 2 bases, with 8 bases between them. Germline-derived CDR1 and CDR2 are MNHEY and SVGAGI. The CDR3 DNA sequence: TGTGCCAGCAGTTTCATGGGAAACTATGGCTACACCTTC. Protein product: CASSFMGNYGYTF.

The chain employs TRBV5-1 and TRBJ1-1; D call uncertain. V lost 4 bases to trimming and J lost 4 bases, with 11 bases between them. The CDR3 extends over 13 amino acids. The germline CDR1 and CDR2 sequences are SGHRS and YFSETQ. For the CDR3, the DNA is TGCGCCAGCAGCGAACCGGATGGCACTGAAGCTTTCTTT. Amino acids: CASSEPDGTEAFF.

The CDR3: CASSQVPGSEQYF. Here the CDR3 DNA reads TGTGCCAGCAGCCAAGTTCCAGGGTCCGAGCAGTACTTC. The V gene is TRBV14, the J gene TRBJ2-7; possibly TRBD1 for D (5 bases). The V gene lost 1 base and the J gene lost 6 bases, with 10 bases spanning the gap. Germline-derived CDR1 and CDR2 are SGHDN and FVKESK. The CDR3 runs to 13 residues.

This clone showed up just once. The chain joins TRBV28 to TRBJ2-4; D is unresolved. CDR1 and CDR2 (germline): MDHEN, SYDVKM. The ends were cut back, 6 bases at V and 1 base at J, with 13 bases in the middle. This CDR3 has 15 residues. The CDR3 protein is CASRRLLGAKNIQYF. The CDR3 region has the DNA TGTGCCAGCAGGAGGCTCCTCGGGGCCAAAAACATTCAGTACTTC.

This clone was counted a few times. The chain combines TRBV19 with TRBJ1-5, with TRBD1 identical over 7 bases. Germline V lookup: CDR1 LNHDA, CDR2 SQIVND (reference sequence). J lost 8 bases, V lost 7 bases, and 5 bases had no gene match. The CDR3 is made up of 12 amino acids. The CDR3 loop is CASKEGAKPQHF. In nucleotides, the CDR3 is TGTGCCAGTAAAGAGGGGGCAAAGCCCCAGCATTTT. Using reference TRBV19 and TRBJ1-5 for the parts outside the CDR3, the full variable domain is DGGITQSPKYLFRKEGQNVTLSCEQNLNHDAMYWYRQDPGQGLRLIYYSQIVNDFQKGDIAEGYSVSREKKESFPLTVTSAQKNPTAFYLCASKEGAKPQHFGDGTRLSIL.

The chain couples TRBV7-6 to TRBJ2-5; 8 bases fit TRBD2. The CDR3 runs to 17 residues. V lost 5 bases and J lost 4; bases outside the gene matches: 15. Germline CDR1 SGHVS, CDR2 FNYEAQ. CDR3 sequence: CASSGGASGGPSETQYF. The CDR3 DNA reads TGTGCCAGCAGCGGAGGGGCGAGCGGGGGTCCCTCAGAGACCCAGTACTTC.

This clone has only a few counts. The V gene is TRBV6-1, the J gene TRBJ2-7, with D possibly matching TRBD2 (5 bases). In germline, CDR1 is MNHNS, CDR2 SASEGT. The germline V and J ends were trimmed by 6 bases and 0 bases, with 9 bases remaining between them. This CDR3 region has 13 residues. In nucleotides, the CDR3 is TGTGCCAGCAGCCCGGAGGCCTCCTACGAGCAGTACTTC. It codes for CASSPEASYEQYF.

This chain joins TRBV7-9 and TRBJ1-3; no firm D call. Trimming removed 4 bases from V and 2 bases from J, with 12 bases in between. The CDR3 spans 15 residues. The germline CDR1 and CDR2 sequences are SEHNR and FQNEAQ (reference sequence). The CDR3 reads CASSSNYGTGNTIYF. CDR3 in DNA: TGTGCCAGCAGCTCAAATTACGGGACTGGAAACACCATATATTTT.